Detailed here is one T cell receptor beta chain. The antigen is not known. Given a much more abundant clone one base away, this may be a read error. This entry is derived from a study of T cell repertoires in aging, cancer and after chemotherapy. The CDR3 is 14 amino acids. CDR1 is SGHDT and CDR2 is YYEEEE in the germline V gene. V lost 2 bases to trimming and J lost 4 bases, with 13 bases between them. Study results and caveats: In healthy donors, age-related TCR diversity loss mainly reflected lost richness. Age-matched healthy donors had significantly more diverse, less clonal blood TCR repertoires than untreated cancer patients.

TCR beta rearrangements were amplified from peripheral blood genomic DNA. Multiplex touch-down PCR with TRB-A/B primers amplified rearranged V-D-J TRB sequences. TCRdb called the multiplex PCR reads again in MiXCR, with one record for every CDR3 protein. The sample yields roughly 3,100 distinct CDR3 sequences, roughly 31% seen once. The specimen sequenced was blood. The receptor's source is a human donor with a solid tumor. The genes are TRBV5-6 and TRBJ2-7; D is uncertain. CDR3 in amino acids: CASSLTTWGYEQYF. The CDR3, as DNA: TGTGCCAGCAGCTTAACGACATGGGGTTACGAGCAGTACTTC. Full variable domain (rest looked up from reference TRBV5-6 and TRBJ2-7): DAGVTQSPTHLIKTRGQQVTLRCSPKSGHDTVSWYQQALGQGPQFIFQYYEEEERQRGNFPDRFSGHQFPNYSSELNVNALLLGDSALYLCASSLTTWGYEQYFGPGTRLTVT.